This TCR beta chain is drawn from a study of blood T cell repertoires in COVID-19. Between the trimmed V and J ends, which lost 1 base and 10 bases, there was a span of 6 bases. The CDR3 loop spans 12 amino acids. Germline V lookup: CDR1 SGHDT, CDR2 YYEEEE. Profiled with immunoSEQ multiplex PCR; TCRdb holds only in-frame clones, not every one. The sample holds approximately 74,000 clones, roughly 79% seen once. This sequence was found in a human donor in a cohort sampled during active COVID-19. Sequences were obtained from peripheral blood. This chain joins TRBV5-6 and TRBJ1-6; no clear D gene. The chain's CDR3 is CASSLLRSPLHF. The CDR3 nucleotides read TGTGCCAGCAGCTTGTTGCGATCACCCCTCCACTTT.